This passage covers 17 T cell receptor beta chains from one sample sequenced in a study of cytomegalovirus exposure and HLA in healthy donors. Clones were sequenced by immunoSEQ multiplex PCR, and TCRdb holds only the in-frame ones, with some missing. The sample records approximately 220,000 clones, 85% to 90% being singletons. Sequencing was performed on PBMCs. These receptors all stem from a man younger than 35 in good health and CMV-seronegative.

The chain is built from TRBV5-4 and TRBJ1-2; no reliable D call. Germline lookup yields CDR1 SGHNT and CDR2 YYREEE (reference sequence). CDR3 length: 13 amino acids. V was cut by 4 bases and J by 11 bases, with 18 bases left in between. CDR3 sequence: CASSGGEFGGYTF. CDR3 in DNA: TGTGCCAGCAGCGGAGGAGAGTTTGGTGGTTACACCTTC.

This chain joins TRBV25-1 and TRBJ2-3, with 9 bases matching TRBD2. Trimming cost V 1 base and J 4 bases; bases outside gene matches: 9. Germline-derived CDR1 and CDR2 are MGHDK and SYGVNS. The CDR3 sequence is 17 residues long. The CDR3 coding sequence is TGTGCCAGCAGTGAATTAGTGGGCGGGGGGGCAGCAGATACGCAGTATTTT. Amino acid sequence: CASSELVGGGAADTQYF.

The chain recombines TRBV9 with TRBJ1-2; D is unclear. Deletions cut 1 base from V and 6 bases from J, with 7 bases between. In germline, CDR1 is SGDLS, CDR2 YYNGEE. The CDR3 extends over 12 amino acids. CDR3 bases: TGTGCCAGCAGCGTAATGGAGAATGGCTACACCTTC. This encodes CASSVMENGYTF.

This chain uses TRBV7-9 with TRBJ1-1, with D maybe TRBD1 (5 bases). The CDR3 is 16 amino acids. Germline CDR1 is SEHNR and CDR2 is FQNEAQ (reference sequence). Trimming took 1 base from V and 1 from J, leaving 13 bases between them. CDR3 amino acids: CASSLVRGVWNTEAFF. Here the CDR3 DNA reads TGTGCCAGCAGCTTAGTACGGGGGGTTTGGAACACTGAAGCTTTCTTT.

The V call is TRBV27, the J call TRBJ2-7, with TRBD2 matching over 7 bases. V lost 8 bases, J lost 2 bases, and 6 bases stayed unmatched. The CDR3 length is 13 residues. Germline CDR1 and CDR2: MNHEY and SMNVEV (reference sequence). The CDR3 DNA is TGTGCCAGCGAAGAGGGAGGGCCCTACGAGCAGTACTTC. Residues: CASEEGGPYEQYF.

The J gene is TRBJ2-1, the V gene TRBV7-2; no clear D. This CDR3 is 15 amino acids long. V was pared by 2 bases and J by 9 bases, with 17 bases between. The germline gives CDR1 SGHTA, CDR2 FQGNSA. The CDR3: CASSLSGVRAVEQFF. The CDR3 DNA follows: TGTGCCAGCAGCTTATCCGGAGTTCGAGCAGTTGAGCAGTTCTTC.

This chain joins TRBV5-4 and TRBJ1-1; the D is unclear. V lost 2 bases and J 0 bases, leaving 14 bases between the germline ends. CDR1 and CDR2 from the germline V gene are SGHNT and YYREEE (reference sequence). This CDR3 has 16 residues. The chain's CDR3 is CASSLGGGNMNTEAFF. DNA for the CDR3: TGTGCCAGCAGCTTAGGTGGAGGTAACATGAACACTGAAGCTTTCTTT.

The chain has TRBV18 and TRBJ1-4; maybe TRBD1 (6 bases). This CDR3 is built from 15 residues. Between the trimmed V and J ends, which lost 0 bases and 8 bases, there was a span of 13 bases. Per the germline V gene, CDR1 is KGHSH and CDR2 is LQKENI. CDR3 protein: CASSPPDSLREKLFF. For the CDR3, the DNA is TGTGCCAGCTCACCACCGGACAGCCTTAGGGAAAAACTGTTTTTT. Based on the CDR3 plus reference TRBV18 and TRBJ1-4, the full variable domain is NAGVMQNPRHLVRRRGQEARLRCSPMKGHSHVYWYRQLPEEGLKFMVYLQKENIIDESGMPKERFSAEFPKEGPSILRIQQVVRGDSAAYFCASSPPDSLREKLFFGSGTQLSVL.

As to this clone: Distinct nucleotide sequences in the sample also encode this CDR3. The CDR3 here is CASSVEGQGGNEQFF. For the CDR3, the DNA is TGTGCCAGCAGCGTAGAGGGACAGGGAGGAAATGAGCAGTTCTTC. The V call is TRBV9, the J call TRBJ2-1; 9 bases fit TRBD1. V trimming: 0 bases; J trimming: 7 bases; junction bases outside the gene matches: 5. Germline CDR1 and CDR2: SGDLS and YYNGEE. The CDR3 loop spans 15 amino acids.

Here the CDR3 reads CASSIDRGYEQYF. CDR3 nucleotide sequence: TGTGCCAGTAGTATAGATCGCGGCTACGAGCAGTACTTC. The chain couples TRBV19 to TRBJ2-7; the D is unclear. This CDR3 region has 13 residues. Germline CDR1 reads LNHDA; CDR2 reads SQIVND (reference sequence). V lost 0 bases to trimming and J lost 3 bases, with 6 bases between them.

The J gene is TRBJ2-7, the V gene TRBV5-8, with TRBD2 matching over 8 bases. The germline CDR1 and CDR2 sequences are SGHTS and YDEGEE. This CDR3 is built from 15 residues. With 2 bases clipped from V and 6 bases from J, the junction kept 10 bases outside the gene matches. CDR3 nucleotides: TGTGCCAGCAGCTTTGACGGACTAGCCTACGGCGAGCAGTACTTC. As protein: CASSFDGLAYGEQYF.

This sequence joins TRBV7-8 and TRBJ2-2; TRBD2 matches 8 bases. Germline V gene data show CDR1 as SGHVS and CDR2 as FQNEAQ. CDR3 length: 14 amino acids. V trimming: 3 bases; J trimming: 3 bases; junction bases outside the gene matches: 0. The CDR3, as DNA: TGTGCCAGCAGCTTGCGGGGGGACACCGGGGAGCTGTTTTTT. Amino acid sequence: CASSLRGDTGELFF.

The chain employs TRBV30 and TRBJ2-7; D is possibly TRBD2 (6 bases). Germline CDR1 is GTSNPN and CDR2 is SVGIG (reference sequence). This CDR3 has 13 residues. V lost 2 bases, J lost 5 bases, and 13 bases lay in between. The DNA for the CDR3 is TGTGCCTGGAGTCCCCCGGGGGTCCACGAGCAGTACTTC. Its protein product is CAWSPPGVHEQYF.

The gene calls are TRBV6-6 and TRBJ2-3, with 8 bases aligning to TRBD1. Per germline, CDR1 MNHNY and CDR2 SVGAGI (reference sequence). The CDR3 contains 15 residues. V was pared by 6 bases and J by 2 bases, with 7 bases of the junction left unmatched. CDR3 in amino acids: CASSDRGTHTDTQYF. CDR3 DNA: TGTGCCAGCAGCGACAGGGGTACCCACACAGATACGCAGTATTTT.

The rearrangement uses TRBV5-6 and TRBJ1-5; 10 nucleotides line up with TRBD1. J gave up 7 bases and V 4 bases, and 5 bases lay outside the gene matches. Germline CDR1 reads SGHDT; CDR2 reads YYEEEE. The CDR3 totals 14 residues. CDR3 nucleotide sequence: TGTGCCAGCAGCACAGGGACAGGGGACCAGCCCCAGCATTTT. It yields the protein CASSTGTGDQPQHF.

The rearrangement uses TRBV28 and TRBJ2-1; TRBD2 matches 13 bases. In germline, CDR1 is MDHEN, CDR2 SYDVKM. Trimming at V came to 6 bases and at J to 7 bases, leaving 3 bases not matched to a gene. CDR3 length equals 14 residues. The CDR3, as DNA: TGTGCCAGCAGCAGGACTAGCGGGAGAAATGAGCAGTTCTTC. Its protein is CASSRTSGRNEQFF.

The V call is TRBV4-1, the J call TRBJ2-5; TRBD1 might be the D (6 bases). The germline V and J ends were trimmed by 0 bases and 4 bases, with 12 bases remaining between them. This CDR3 is built from 15 residues. Germline lookup yields CDR1 MGHRA and CDR2 YSYEKL. For the CDR3, the DNA is TGCGCCAGCAGCCAAGAGGCAGGGGAGACAGAGACCCAGTACTTC. Protein product: CASSQEAGETETQYF.